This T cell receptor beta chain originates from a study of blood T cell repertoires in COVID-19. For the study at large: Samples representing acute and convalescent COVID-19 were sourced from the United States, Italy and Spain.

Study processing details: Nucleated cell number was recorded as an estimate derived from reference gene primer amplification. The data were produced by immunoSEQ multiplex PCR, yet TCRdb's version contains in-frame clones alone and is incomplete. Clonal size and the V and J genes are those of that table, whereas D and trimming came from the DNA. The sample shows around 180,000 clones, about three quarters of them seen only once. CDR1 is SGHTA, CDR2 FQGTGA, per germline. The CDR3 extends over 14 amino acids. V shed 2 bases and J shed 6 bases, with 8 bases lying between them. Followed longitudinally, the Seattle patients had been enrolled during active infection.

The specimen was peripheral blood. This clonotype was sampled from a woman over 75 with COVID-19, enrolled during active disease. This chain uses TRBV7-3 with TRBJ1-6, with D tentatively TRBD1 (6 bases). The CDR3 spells CASSLGQTNSPLHF. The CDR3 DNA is TGTGCCAGCAGCTTAGGACAGACTAATTCACCCCTCCACTTT.